These 2 T cell receptor beta chains were all obtained from the same sample, sequenced in a study of shared clonotypes between healthy human individuals (dated by TCRdb to 2020 to 2022). Library construction relied on the immunoSEQ multiplex PCR assay. This is the immuneACCESS table as TCRdb keeps it, with only in-frame sequences that have V and J called. A part of the clones is gone; compared with another copy, unresolved V genes explain less than half, and the rest is unexplained. For this sample there are a few million clones; approximately 94% appear just once. Of the sample, 0.13% is held by the ten largest clones. The source material was naive CD4+ T cells sorted from blood. In light of the paper, this sample's cell subset or site label describes: CD45RA+ positively selected. Every receptor here comes from a man younger than 30 in good health.

The J gene is TRBJ1-1, the V gene TRBV9; 7 bases match TRBD1. Germline CDR1 SGDLS, CDR2 YYNGEE. Losses at the gene ends were 4 bases for V and 5 bases for J; bases not matched to a gene: 14. This CDR3 is 16 amino acids long. CDR3 DNA: TGTGCCAGCAGCTACGGACAGGACAAGGGGAGAACTGAAGCTTTCTTT. As protein: CASSYGQDKGRTEAFF.

The chain joins TRBV11-2 to TRBJ2-5, with D maybe TRBD1 (5 bases). The CDR3 covers 15 residues. The V gene's germline CDR1 is SGHAT and CDR2 FQNNGV. V lost 5 bases, J lost 2 bases, and 15 bases lay in between. CDR3 region: CASSRSRVPQETQYF. As DNA, the CDR3 is TGTGCCAGCAGCCGCTCCAGGGTTCCGCAAGAGACCCAGTACTTC. Complete variable domain (other parts from reference TRBV11-2 and TRBJ2-5): EAGVAQSPRYKIIEKRQSVAFWCNPISGHATLYWYQQILGQGPKLLIQFQNNGVVDDSQLPKDRFSAERLKGVDSTLKIQPAKLEDSAVYLCASSRSRVPQETQYFGPGTRLLVL.